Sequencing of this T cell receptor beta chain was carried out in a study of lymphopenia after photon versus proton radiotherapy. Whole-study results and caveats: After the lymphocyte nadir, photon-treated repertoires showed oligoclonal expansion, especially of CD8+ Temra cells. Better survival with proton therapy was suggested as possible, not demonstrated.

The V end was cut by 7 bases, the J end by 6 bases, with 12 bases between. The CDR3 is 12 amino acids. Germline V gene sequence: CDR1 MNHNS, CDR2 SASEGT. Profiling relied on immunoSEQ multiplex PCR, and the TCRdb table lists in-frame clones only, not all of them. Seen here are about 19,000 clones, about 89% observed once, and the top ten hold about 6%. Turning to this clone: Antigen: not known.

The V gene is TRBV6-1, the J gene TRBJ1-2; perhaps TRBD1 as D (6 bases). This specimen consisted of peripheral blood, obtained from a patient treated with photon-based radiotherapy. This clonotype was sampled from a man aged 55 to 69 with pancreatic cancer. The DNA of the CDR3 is TGTGCCAGCACGAGGGAGGGGGATGGCTACACCTTC. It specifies CASTREGDGYTF.